Listed here are 27 T cell receptor beta chains from one sample, sequenced in a study of early T cells in non-severe SARS-CoV-2 infection. TCRdb used MiXCR to reprocess the 5' RACE reads, holding one entry per CDR3 protein. The sample consists of about 71,000 distinct CDR3 sequences, 9.5% to 15% of them appearing once. The sample was whole blood, taken at baseline. These receptor sequences come from an adult who was a healthcare worker with PCR-confirmed SARS-CoV-2 infection or an uninfected control (not recorded which).

The chain is built from TRBV3-1 and TRBJ2-2, with unresolved D. From germline, CDR1 is LGHDT and CDR2 YNNKEL (reference sequence). Trimming cost V 7 bases and J 0 bases, with 15 bases left between them. This CDR3 is built from 16 residues. CDR3 sequence: CASTQVTSANTGELFF. CDR3 DNA sequence: TGTGCCAGCACCCAGGTTACGAGCGCGAACACCGGGGAGCTGTTTTTT.

This chain joins TRBV3-1 and TRBJ1-4; D is possibly TRBD1 (5 bases). Trimming pared 2 bases from V and 10 bases from J, leaving 11 bases between. In germline, CDR1 is LGHDT, CDR2 YNNKEL (reference sequence). There are 13 residues in the CDR3. In nucleotides, the CDR3 is TGTGCCAGCAGCCAACCCCAGGGAGGAAAACTGTTTTTT. This translates into CASSQPQGGKLFF.

The V gene is TRBV15, the J gene TRBJ1-6; maybe TRBD1 (5 bases). Germline loops: CDR1 LNHNV, CDR2 YYDKDF (reference sequence). The V gene lost 8 bases and the J gene lost 15 bases, with 20 bases spanning the gap. The CDR3 consists of 13 residues. The CDR3 loop is CATGEGASSNLHF. The CDR3 bases are TGTGCCACCGGGGAAGGGGCCAGCTCCAACCTCCACTTT.

This clonotype showed up just a few times. The chain has TRBV29-1 and TRBJ1-1; 8 nucleotides line up with TRBD1. CDR3 length equals 14 residues. With 7 bases clipped from V and 0 bases from J, the junction kept 7 bases outside the gene matches. The V gene's germline CDR1 is SQVTM and CDR2 ANQGSEA. This chain's CDR3 is CSADRGRLNTEAFF. As DNA, the CDR3 is TGCAGCGCCGACAGGGGAAGACTGAACACTGAAGCTTTCTTT.

This chain connects TRBV29-1 to TRBJ2-5; TRBD1 matches 12 bases. The CDR3 runs 14 residues. J was trimmed by 5 bases and V by 2 bases; bases with no gene match: 3. The germline V gene encodes CDR1 SQVTM and CDR2 ANQGSEA. In nucleotides, the CDR3 is TGCAGCGTTGAATGGGACAGGGGGCGGGAGACCCAGTACTTC. Protein: CSVEWDRGRETQYF.

The table lists this clonotype with a few counts. The chain has TRBV7-9 and TRBJ1-2, with D possibly TRBD1 on 5 matching bases. This CDR3 has 14 residues. Per germline, CDR1 SEHNR and CDR2 FQNEAQ (reference sequence). The V and J ends lost 2 bases and 8 bases respectively, with 15 bases between them. The DNA of the CDR3 is TGTGCCAGCAGCTTATCGGCAGGGCTACGCGGCTACACCTTC. Encoded protein: CASSLSAGLRGYTF.

V is TRBV5-1 and J is TRBJ1-2, with unresolved D. V lost 1 base and J 4 bases, leaving 11 bases between the germline ends. Germline V CDR1 and CDR2: SGHRS, YFSETQ. CDR3 length: 14 residues. CDR3 loop: CASSLSGSAYGYTF. Written as DNA, the CDR3 is TGCGCCAGCAGCTTGTCGGGTTCGGCCTATGGCTACACCTTC.

This clonotype was seen a few times. V is TRBV15 and J is TRBJ1-2, with TRBD1 matching over 10 bases. J was trimmed by 3 bases and V by 4 bases; bases with no gene match: 11. Per the germline V gene, CDR1 is LNHNV and CDR2 is YYDKDF (reference sequence). The CDR3 spans 17 residues. CDR3 coding DNA: TGTGCCACCAGCACGCCCACCGGGACAGGGGTCGACTATGGCTACACCTTC. Translation: CATSTPTGTGVDYGYTF.

This clonotype appeared many times. The J gene is TRBJ2-1, the V gene TRBV11-2, with D hard to call. The V end lost 0 bases, the J end lost 10 bases, and 7 bases lay between the germline ends. Germline V CDR1 and CDR2: SGHAT, FQNNGV. The CDR3 is made up of 12 amino acids. CDR3 protein: CASSLDGQEQFF. The CDR3 DNA sequence: TGTGCCAGCAGCTTAGACGGCCAGGAGCAGTTCTTC.

This clonotype was detected only a few times. The gene calls are TRBV7-6 and TRBJ2-2; D is unresolved. Trimming removed 2 bases at V and 4 bases at J, with 8 bases between. CDR1 is SGHVS, CDR2 FNYEAQ, per germline. The CDR3 totals 14 residues. CDR3 sequence reads: CASSLQLATGELFF. In DNA form, the CDR3 reads TGTGCCAGCAGCTTACAATTAGCCACCGGGGAGCTGTTTTTT.

V gene TRBV7-9 combines with J gene TRBJ2-5, with TRBD2 identical over 7 bases. CDR3 size: 14 residues. The J segment lost 7 bases and the V segment lost 4 bases, leaving 9 bases of the junction unmatched. The V gene's germline CDR1 is SEHNR and CDR2 FQNEAQ (reference sequence). The CDR3 region is CASSYGTTHMTQYF. The CDR3 region has the DNA TGTGCCAGCAGCTATGGGACTACCCATATGACCCAGTACTTC.

The V gene is TRBV29-1, the J gene TRBJ2-1; tentatively, D is TRBD1 (5 bases). Germline V gene lookup returns CDR1 SQVTM and CDR2 ANQGSEA. The CDR3 has 14 amino acids. Trimming took off 8 bases at V and 3 bases at J, with 17 bases between the two ends. This chain's CDR3 is CSLTDGQGYNEQFF. As DNA, the CDR3 is TGCAGCCTGACGGACGGGCAGGGCTACAATGAGCAGTTCTTC.

This clonotype appeared many times. V gene TRBV2 combines with J gene TRBJ1-1; possible D gene TRBD1, 5 bases. The CDR3 is 14 amino acids. The germline V and J ends were trimmed by 2 bases and 5 bases, with 12 bases remaining between them. Germline V lookup: CDR1 SNHLY, CDR2 FYNNEI. CDR3 sequence reads: CASSERGWRTEAFF. For the CDR3, the DNA is TGTGCCAGCAGTGAACGGGGGTGGAGGACTGAAGCTTTCTTT.

The rearrangement uses TRBV7-6 and TRBJ2-5; no clear D gene. The germline V gene encodes CDR1 SGHVS and CDR2 FNYEAQ. The germline V and J ends were trimmed by 1 base and 1 base, with 10 bases remaining between them. The CDR3 is 15 residues long. CDR3 loop: CASSLVTPPQETQYF. CDR3 bases: TGTGCCAGCAGCTTAGTGACTCCCCCCCAAGAGACCCAGTACTTC.

This clonotype has at least ten counts. V gene TRBV7-8 combines with J gene TRBJ2-3; D gene uncertain. Germline-derived CDR1 and CDR2 are SGHVS and FQNEAQ. Trimming cost V 4 bases and J 3 bases, with 8 bases left between them. The CDR3 sequence is 13 residues long. The CDR3 loop is CASSSPGTDTQYF. The CDR3 DNA sequence: TGTGCCAGCAGCTCGCCTGGGACAGATACGCAGTATTTT.

This clonotype was seen more than once but under ten times. This chain connects TRBV3-1 to TRBJ2-4; D could derive from TRBD1 or TRBD2 (5 bases each). V was cut by 3 bases and J by 5 bases, with 17 bases left in between. CDR1 is LGHDT, CDR2 YNNKEL, per germline (reference sequence). This CDR3 comprises 16 residues. CDR3 bases: TGTGCCAGCAGCCAGGTTGCTGGGACGAACGAAAACATTCAGTACTTC. Translated: CASSQVAGTNENIQYF.

In its sample, this clonotype was seen a few times. The chain has TRBV7-9 and TRBJ2-5; D possibly corresponds to TRBD1 (6 bases). The CDR3 loop spans 14 amino acids. V lost 2 bases and J lost 4, with 11 bases in between. Germline CDR1 is SEHNR and CDR2 is FQNEAQ (reference sequence). Here the CDR3 reads CASSLRGRGETQYF. The CDR3 nucleotides are TGTGCCAGCAGCTTACGGGGCAGGGGAGAGACCCAGTACTTC.

This clonotype was recorded at least ten times. The chain recombines TRBV5-8 with TRBJ1-5; D call uncertain. The germline V gene has CDR1 SGHTS and CDR2 YDEGEE. The CDR3 length is 15 residues. Trimming left V 4 bases short and J 1 base short, with 12 bases between. The CDR3 protein is CASSPEIRSNQPQHF. CDR3 DNA sequence: TGTGCCAGCAGCCCGGAGATCCGCAGCAATCAGCCCCAGCATTTT. Together with reference TRBV5-8 and TRBJ1-5, the CDR3 gives the full variable domain: EAGVTQSPTHLIKTRGQQATLRCSPISGHTSVYWYQQALGLGLQFLLWYDEGEERNRGNFPPRFSGRQFPNYSSELNVNALELEDSALYLCASSPEIRSNQPQHFGDGTRLSIL.

The table lists this clonotype with a few counts. The rearrangement links TRBV10-3 to TRBJ2-7; 7 nucleotides line up with TRBD1. Per the germline V gene, CDR1 is ENHRY and CDR2 is SYGVKD. There are 15 residues in the CDR3. The trim removed 2 bases at V and 7 bases at J, leaving 11 bases unmatched. In DNA, the CDR3 is TGTGCCATCAGTGAGCCTTCGACAGGGTCAGGGGAGCAGTACTTC. Its protein product is CAISEPSTGSGEQYF.

This clonotype was observed a few times. This chain connects TRBV12-3 or TRBV12-4 to TRBJ2-7; the D is unclear. V lost 5 bases and J 0 bases, leaving 5 bases between the germline ends. CDR3 size: 12 residues. CDR3 nucleotides: TGTGCCAGCAGTCGGGCCTCCTACGAGCAGTACTTC. It specifies CASSRASYEQYF.

The chain uses TRBV19 and TRBJ1-1, with no clear D. Trimming stripped 0 bases from V and 5 bases from J, with 10 bases between. The CDR3 contains 14 residues. Germline CDR1 LNHDA, CDR2 SQIVND (reference sequence). CDR3 DNA sequence: TGTGCCAGTAGTATAGATCCCGCGGGGACTGAAGCTTTCTTT. Its protein product is CASSIDPAGTEAFF.

This clonotype was observed a few times. CDR3 sequence: CASSRPGQGSYNEQFF. The CDR3 nucleotides are TGTGCCAGCAGCCGACCGGGACAGGGGTCCTACAATGAGCAGTTCTTC. This rearrangement joins TRBV25-1 to TRBJ2-1, with 10 bases matching TRBD1. Trimming at V came to 6 bases and at J to 1 base, leaving 6 bases not matched to a gene. CDR1 is MGHDK and CDR2 is SYGVNS in the germline V gene. The CDR3 spans 16 residues.

The table lists this clonotype with many counts. The rearrangement joins TRBV6-1 to TRBJ1-4; no clear D. Trimming removed 0 bases at V and 3 bases at J, with 11 bases between. In germline, CDR1 is MNHNS, CDR2 SASEGT. The CDR3 totals 16 residues. The CDR3 is CASSEASQTANEKLFF. DNA of the CDR3: TGTGCCAGCAGTGAAGCTTCGCAGACGGCTAATGAAAAACTGTTTTTT.

This clonotype was recorded at least ten times. This chain uses TRBV6-1 with TRBJ1-4; 9 positions match TRBD1. The trim removed 4 bases at V and 10 bases at J, leaving 16 bases unmatched. CDR3 length equals 17 residues. Germline-derived CDR1 and CDR2 are MNHNS and SASEGT. The CDR3, as DNA: TGTGCCAGCAGTGTCACTTCCCCGGGACAGGGTGTTGGAAAACTGTTTTTT. It encodes CASSVTSPGQGVGKLFF.

Ten or more counts support this clonotype. The rearrangement uses TRBV15 and TRBJ2-1; 13 nucleotides agree with TRBD2. CDR3 size: 16 residues. Losses at the gene ends were 5 bases for V and 4 bases for J; bases not matched to a gene: 5. Germline assignment: CDR1 LNHNV and CDR2 YYDKDF (reference sequence). CDR3 bases: TGTGCCACCAGCCAGGGACTAGCGGGGCGTTACAATGAGCAGTTCTTC. Translation: CATSQGLAGRYNEQFF.

This sequence joins TRBV9 and TRBJ2-1; 11 bases are a match to TRBD1. CDR3 length: 17 amino acids. V dropped 4 bases and J dropped 2; count of bases not matched to a gene: 8. Germline V gene data show CDR1 as SGDLS and CDR2 as YYNGEE. The CDR3 here is CASSPELGQGAYNEQFF. The CDR3 DNA reads as TGTGCCAGCAGCCCCGAATTGGGACAGGGGGCCTACAATGAGCAGTTCTTC.

This chain joins TRBV11-2 and TRBJ2-5; D could derive from TRBD1 or TRBD2 (5 bases each). The V gene lost 6 bases and the J gene lost 4 bases, with 15 bases spanning the gap. The CDR3 has 14 amino acids. Germline values: CDR1 SGHAT, CDR2 FQNNGV. The CDR3 bases are TGTGCCAGCAGGAGGGCAGGGCCGGGAGAGACCCAGTACTTC. As protein: CASRRAGPGETQYF.